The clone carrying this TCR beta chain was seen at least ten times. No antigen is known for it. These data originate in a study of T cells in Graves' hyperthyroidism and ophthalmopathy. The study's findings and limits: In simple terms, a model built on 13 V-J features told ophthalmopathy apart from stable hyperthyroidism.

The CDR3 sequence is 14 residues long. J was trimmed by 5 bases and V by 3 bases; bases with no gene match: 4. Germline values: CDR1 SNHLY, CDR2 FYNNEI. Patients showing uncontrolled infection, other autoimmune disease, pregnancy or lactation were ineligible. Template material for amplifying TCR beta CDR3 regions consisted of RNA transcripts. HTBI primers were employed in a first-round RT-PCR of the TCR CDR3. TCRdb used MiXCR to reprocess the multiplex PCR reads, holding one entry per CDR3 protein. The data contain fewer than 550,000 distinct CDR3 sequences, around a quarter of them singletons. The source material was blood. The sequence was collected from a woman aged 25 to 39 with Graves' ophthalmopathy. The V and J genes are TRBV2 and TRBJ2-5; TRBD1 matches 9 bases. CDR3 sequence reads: CASSDGTGRETQYF. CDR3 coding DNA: TGTGCCAGCAGTGACGGGACAGGGAGGGAGACCCAGTACTTC. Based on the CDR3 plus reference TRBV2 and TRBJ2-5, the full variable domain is EPEVTQTPSHQVTQMGQEVILRCVPISNHLYFYWYRQILGQKVEFLVSFYNNEISEKSEIFDDQFSVERPDGSNFTLKIRSTKLEDSAMYFCASSDGTGRETQYFGPGTRLLVL.